The clone carrying this T cell receptor (beta chain) was observed once. CDR3 length: 15 amino acids. With 3 bases clipped from V and 0 bases from J, the junction kept 2 bases outside the gene matches. Germline V gene data show CDR1 as SGHKS and CDR2 as YYEKEE (reference sequence). Under the authors' procedure: The authors estimated nucleated cell counts from reference gene primer amplification. Sequenced by immunoSEQ multiplex PCR; TCRdb stores in-frame clones only, minus some. V and J calls and clone size are given by that table; D and trimming were obtained from the DNA. This repertoire shows about 200,000 clones, about 90% found once; its top ten account for 6.5% to 9.5%. This record belongs to a study of blood T cell repertoires in COVID-19. Across the whole study: Acute-phase and convalescent COVID-19 samples originated in the United States, Italy and Spain.

Categorization into cohorts depended on clinical history that participants reported. Recovered participants had two consecutive negative NP/OP PCR tests, healthcare professional clearance, or symptom resolution. The clonotype was recovered from a woman between 18 and 29 years old who had recovered from COVID-19. Sequenced input: PBMCs or T cells enriched from blood (not recorded which). The chain joins TRBV5-5 to TRBJ1-3, with TRBD1 matching 8 bases. The chain's CDR3 is CASSYTGGSGNTIYF. CDR3 in DNA: TGTGCCAGCAGCTACACAGGGGGCTCTGGAAACACCATATATTTT. Based on the CDR3 plus reference TRBV5-5 and TRBJ1-3, the full variable domain is DAGVTQSPTHLIKTRGQQVTLRCSPISGHKSVSWYQQVLGQGPQFIFQYYEKEERGRGNFPDRFSARQFPNYSSELNVNALLLGDSALYLCASSYTGGSGNTIYFGEGSWLTVV.